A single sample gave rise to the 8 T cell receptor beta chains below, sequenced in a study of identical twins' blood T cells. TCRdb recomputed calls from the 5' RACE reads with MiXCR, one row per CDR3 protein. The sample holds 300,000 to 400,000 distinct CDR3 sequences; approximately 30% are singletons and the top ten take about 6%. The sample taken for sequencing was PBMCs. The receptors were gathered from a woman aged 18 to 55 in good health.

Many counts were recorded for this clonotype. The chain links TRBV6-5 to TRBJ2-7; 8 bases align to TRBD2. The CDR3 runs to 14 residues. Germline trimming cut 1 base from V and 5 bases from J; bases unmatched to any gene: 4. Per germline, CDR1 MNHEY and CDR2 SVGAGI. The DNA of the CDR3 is TGTGCCAGCAGTTACTTTATAGCGGGAAACGAGCAGTACTTC. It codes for CASSYFIAGNEQYF.

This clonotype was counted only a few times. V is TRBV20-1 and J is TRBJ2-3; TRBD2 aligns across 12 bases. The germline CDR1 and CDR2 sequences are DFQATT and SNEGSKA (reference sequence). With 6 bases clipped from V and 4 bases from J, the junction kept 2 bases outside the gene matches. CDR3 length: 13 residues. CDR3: CSARTSGADTQYF. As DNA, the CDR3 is TGCAGTGCGCGGACTAGCGGGGCAGATACGCAGTATTTT.

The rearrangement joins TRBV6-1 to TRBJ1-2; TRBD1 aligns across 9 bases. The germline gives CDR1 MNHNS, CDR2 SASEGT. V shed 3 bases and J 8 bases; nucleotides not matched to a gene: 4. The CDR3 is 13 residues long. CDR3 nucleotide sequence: TGTGCCAGCAGTGAGGGACAGGGTCGAGGCTACACCTTC. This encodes CASSEGQGRGYTF.

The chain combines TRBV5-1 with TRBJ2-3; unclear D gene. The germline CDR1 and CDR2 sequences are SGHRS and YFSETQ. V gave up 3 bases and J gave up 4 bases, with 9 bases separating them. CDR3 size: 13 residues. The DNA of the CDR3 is TGCGCCAGCAGCTCCCAGGTTCCAGATACGCAGTATTTT. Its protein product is CASSSQVPDTQYF.

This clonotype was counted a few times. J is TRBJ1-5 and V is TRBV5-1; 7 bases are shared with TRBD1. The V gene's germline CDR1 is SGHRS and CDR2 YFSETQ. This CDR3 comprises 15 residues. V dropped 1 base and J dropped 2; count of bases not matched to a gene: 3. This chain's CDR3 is CASSLSGQRNQPQHF. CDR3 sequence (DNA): TGCGCCAGCAGCTTGTCGGGACAGCGCAATCAGCCCCAGCATTTT.

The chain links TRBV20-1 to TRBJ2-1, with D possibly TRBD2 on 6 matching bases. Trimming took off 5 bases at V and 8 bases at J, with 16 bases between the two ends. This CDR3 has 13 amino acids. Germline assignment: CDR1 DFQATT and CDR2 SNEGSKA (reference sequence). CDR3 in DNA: TGCAGTGCTCCGACTAGTGGAGGGGATGAGCAGTTCTTC. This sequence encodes CSAPTSGGDEQFF.

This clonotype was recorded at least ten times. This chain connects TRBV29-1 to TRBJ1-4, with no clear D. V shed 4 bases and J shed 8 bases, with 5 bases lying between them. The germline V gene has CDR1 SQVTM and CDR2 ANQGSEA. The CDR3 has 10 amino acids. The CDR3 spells CSVGEEKLFF. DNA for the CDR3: TGCAGCGTTGGGGAGGAAAAACTGTTTTTT.

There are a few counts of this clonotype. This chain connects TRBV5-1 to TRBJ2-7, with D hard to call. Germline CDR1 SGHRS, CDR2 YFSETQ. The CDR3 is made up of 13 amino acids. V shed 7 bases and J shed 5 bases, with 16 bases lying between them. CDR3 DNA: TGCGCCAGCTTGCAATCTCGAAGTCACGAGCAGTACTTC. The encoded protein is CASLQSRSHEQYF.